The 15 T cell receptor beta chains presented below share a single source sample, sequenced in a study of shared clonotypes between healthy human individuals. Here immunoSEQ multiplex PCR was the method, and the copy in TCRdb shows in-frame clones only, minus some. This table holds 1.6 million or so clones, roughly 98.5% found once. Sequencing was performed on naive CD4+ T cells sorted from blood. Noted subset: CD45RA+ positively selected. The receptors shown here come from a man aged 25-40 years in good health.

Only one count was recorded for this clone. The V call is TRBV6-1, the J call TRBJ1-5, with D possibly being TRBD1 (5 bases). Trimming shortened V by 10 bases and J by 0 bases, and 10 bases separated the two germline ends. Germline V gene lookup returns CDR1 MNHNS and CDR2 SASEGT. CDR3 length equals 13 residues. CDR3 DNA: TGTGCCATCGAACAGGCTAGCAATCAGCCCCAGCATTTT. The encoded protein is CAIEQASNQPQHF.

CDR3 region: CASTLNGQGGNTIYF. The CDR3 DNA follows: TGTGCCAGCACCCTCAACGGACAGGGCGGAAACACCATATATTTT. The chain combines TRBV6-5 with TRBJ1-3; 8 bases align to TRBD1. V was pared by 7 bases and J by 4 bases, with 9 bases of the junction left unmatched. The CDR3 loop spans 15 amino acids. CDR1 and CDR2 (germline): MNHEY, SVGAGI.

The V call is TRBV19, the J call TRBJ2-6; TRBD2 matches 7 bases. V trimming: 9 bases; J trimming: 0 bases; junction bases outside the gene matches: 8. This CDR3 is built from 16 residues. Germline CDR1 reads LNHDA; CDR2 reads SQIVND (reference sequence). The CDR3 sequence: CASHRLAPSGANVLTF. Here the CDR3 DNA reads TGTGCCAGCCATAGACTAGCACCCTCTGGGGCCAACGTCCTGACTTTC. Combining the CDR3 with reference TRBV19 and TRBJ2-6 gives the whole variable domain DGGITQSPKYLFRKEGQNVTLSCEQNLNHDAMYWYRQDPGQGLRLIYYSQIVNDFQKGDIAEGYSVSREKKESFPLTVTSAQKNPTAFYLCASHRLAPSGANVLTFGAGSRLTVL.

J is TRBJ1-2 and V is TRBV29-1; 10 bases fit TRBD1. CDR1 and CDR2 from the germline V gene are SQVTM and ANQGSEA. The CDR3 spans 13 residues. The V gene end was trimmed by 7 bases and the J gene end by 6 bases; junction bases not matched to a gene: 8. CDR3 sequence reads: CSARGQGIDGYTF. CDR3 in DNA: TGCAGCGCTCGGGGACAGGGGATTGATGGCTACACCTTC.

The V and J genes are TRBV7-2 and TRBJ2-1, with 13 bases identical to TRBD2. After removal of 8 bases from V and 7 bases from J, the junction contained 14 bases not matched to a gene. CDR3 length equals 17 residues. Germline V lookup: CDR1 SGHTA, CDR2 FQGNSA. CDR3 nucleotides: TGTGCCAGCGGACTTAAAGGGGGACTAGCGGGGTGGAATGAGCAGTTCTTC. Encoded protein: CASGLKGGLAGWNEQFF.

The chain employs TRBV7-6 and TRBJ2-1, with D maybe TRBD2 (6 bases). The germline V gene has CDR1 SGHVS and CDR2 FNYEAQ. The ends were cut back, 4 bases at V and 5 bases at J, with 18 bases in the middle. The CDR3 consists of 16 residues. The CDR3 here is CASSSTRLGRNNEQFF. The CDR3 region has the DNA TGTGCCAGCAGCTCCACAAGACTAGGACGTAACAATGAGCAGTTCTTC.

This sequence joins TRBV7-9 and TRBJ2-7; D gene ambiguous. The V end lost 5 bases, the J end lost 2 bases, and 13 bases lay between the germline ends. Germline V lookup: CDR1 SEHNR, CDR2 FQNEAQ (reference sequence). This CDR3 has 14 residues. The CDR3 nucleotides read TGTGCCAGCAGCCCCTTAACGTCACCCTACGAGCAGTACTTC. Translated, it gives CASSPLTSPYEQYF.

V gene TRBV2 combines with J gene TRBJ2-5; possibly TRBD1 for D (7 bases). V gave up 5 bases and J gave up 4 bases, with 17 bases separating them. This CDR3 spans 15 amino acids. CDR1 is SNHLY, CDR2 FYNNEI, per germline. The CDR3 region is CASSIHRGGGETQYF. CDR3 sequence (DNA): TGTGCCAGCAGTATCCACAGGGGAGGTGGAGAGACCCAGTACTTC.

The rearrangement links TRBV5-1 to TRBJ1-3; 10 bases align to TRBD1. CDR3 length equals 17 residues. Germline CDR1 reads SGHRS; CDR2 reads YFSETQ. After removal of 0 bases from V and 0 bases from J, the junction contained 3 bases not matched to a gene. The CDR3 protein is CASSLGQGALSGNTIYF. The DNA for the CDR3 is TGCGCCAGCAGCTTGGGACAGGGGGCTCTCTCTGGAAACACCATATATTTT.

The table lists this clone with a count of one. This chain joins TRBV19 and TRBJ1-2; D perhaps matches TRBD1 (6 bases). CDR1 is LNHDA, CDR2 SQIVND, per germline (reference sequence). V was shortened by 6 bases and J by 4 bases, with 18 bases between the two germline ends. The CDR3 has 15 amino acids. The CDR3 DNA is TGTGCCAGTAGCCTGAGCGGGGGCTCGGGCTATGGCTACACCTTC. As protein: CASSLSGGSGYGYTF.

The chain is built from TRBV7-6 and TRBJ2-5; D unresolved. Germline loops: CDR1 SGHVS, CDR2 FNYEAQ. V gave up 7 bases and J gave up 6 bases, with 27 bases separating them. This CDR3 is 17 amino acids long. CDR3 nucleotide sequence: TGTGCCAGCAACGAGGAAGTCGCTGGACGGCGTGGTCAGACCCAGTACTTC. This codes for CASNEEVAGRRGQTQYF. The entire variable domain, with the rest obtained from reference TRBV7-6 and TRBJ2-5, is as follows: GAGVSQSPRYKVTKRGQDVALRCDPISGHVSLYWYRQALGQGPEFLTYFNYEAQQDKSGLPNDRFSAERPEGSISTLTIQRTEQRDSAMYRCASNEEVAGRRGQTQYFGPGTRLLVL.

V and J are TRBV18 and TRBJ1-3; no clear D gene. The CDR3 spans 17 residues. Germline assignment: CDR1 KGHSH and CDR2 LQKENI. Trimming removed 2 bases from V and 0 bases from J, with 14 bases in between. CDR3 coding DNA: TGTGCCAGCTCACCAGAAAGGCTGGTCAACTCTGGAAACACCATATATTTT. Encoded protein: CASSPERLVNSGNTIYF.

The V gene is TRBV9, the J gene TRBJ1-1, with D possibly TRBD1 on 5 matching bases. CDR3 length: 14 amino acids. CDR1 and CDR2 (germline): SGDLS, YYNGEE. V was cut by 3 bases and J by 8 bases, with 17 bases left in between. The CDR3 nucleotides read TGTGCCAGCAGCGCTGACCCCTTCCCAGGGGAAGCTTTCTTT. Encoded protein: CASSADPFPGEAFF.

This sequence joins TRBV27 and TRBJ2-3, with TRBD2 identical over 7 bases. CDR3 length: 19 residues. J was trimmed by 4 bases and V by 2 bases; bases with no gene match: 18. Germline V lookup: CDR1 MNHEY, CDR2 SMNVEV (reference sequence). The CDR3 loop is CASSLKPEAFGSGADTQYF. The DNA for the CDR3 is TGTGCCAGCAGTTTAAAACCCGAGGCTTTCGGGAGCGGGGCAGATACGCAGTATTTT.

This chain connects TRBV7-8 to TRBJ1-5; 7 bases match TRBD1. The CDR3 has 11 residues. V shed 5 bases and J 12 bases; nucleotides not matched to a gene: 4. Germline V lookup: CDR1 SGHVS, CDR2 FQNEAQ. In DNA form, the CDR3 reads TGTGCCAGCAGCGTCACAGGGGTCCAGCATTTT. Translated: CASSVTGVQHF.